This TCR beta chain was found in a study of blood T cells in healthy people across ages. General study points: In the absence of known donor CMV status, changes in expanded clonotypes were possibly confounded. The diversity estimates, figures obtained from one million T cells, were considered underestimates. The recorded TCR beta diversity per million T cells decreased in a roughly linear manner with age.

This CDR3 is built from 18 residues. The germline V and J ends were trimmed by 2 bases and 1 base, with 15 bases remaining between them. Germline CDR1 is LGHDT and CDR2 is YNNKEL (reference sequence). Primers used in a second PCR of roughly 6 to 11 cycles were a sample-barcoded 5' primer and a J-beta primer mix. Each CDR3 protein is one row after TCRdb ran MiXCR on the 5' RACE reads. Seen here are 2 million or so distinct CDR3 sequences, approximately 50% observed once, and the top ten hold about 2.1%. This clonotype has just a few counts. Its antigen is currently unknown. The chain has TRBV3-1 and TRBJ2-6, with D perhaps matching TRBD2 (6 bases). Sample: blood. The sequence was obtained from a middle-aged woman in good health. CDR3 in DNA: TGTGCCAGCAGCCAACCGGGACCCGGGACTTCTGGGGCCAACGTCCTGACTTTC. Protein sequence: CASSQPGPGTSGANVLTF.